Described below is a single T cell receptor (beta chain) sequence and its context. Its antigen is not known. With 5 bases removed from V and 1 base from J, the gap between germline ends came to 24 bases. This CDR3 contains 18 residues. The germline V gene encodes CDR1 MGHRA and CDR2 YSYEKL. This entry belongs to a study of a mutant IDH1 vaccine in newly diagnosed glioma. Study details: Patients received eight vaccinations in weeks 1, 3, 5, 7, 11, 15, 19, 23. Onset of vaccination occurred 4-6 weeks following radiotherapy alone, or with temozolomide cycles. Of treated patients, approximately 60% were men and approximately 40% women, averaging about 40 years. Findings and limits, study-wide: Changes in the top peripheral T cell clonotypes seemingly had no bearing on pseudoprogression.

Described time point: week 5, during vaccination. Vaccination comprised doses that each held 300 ug of mutant IDH1 20-mer peptide, plus topical imiquimod. Assay used: immunoSEQ multiplex PCR; TCRdb lists only in-frame clones, some missing. The table has roughly 40,000 clones, more than 85% seen once. The sample in question was PBMCs, obtained from a glioma patient whose treatment included an IDH1 peptide vaccine. V usage is TRBV4-1 and J usage is TRBJ2-7; tentative D call: TRBD1 (6 bases). The sequence came from a man in his forties or fifties with glioma. This CDR3 reads CASSKGSSVTGPSYEQYF. For the CDR3, the DNA is TGCGCCAGCAGCAAAGGGAGTTCCGTGACAGGACCATCCTACGAGCAGTACTTC.